These 32 T cell receptor beta chains originate from one sample sequenced in a study of CD8 T cells in ankylosing spondylitis. TCRdb independently ran MiXCR on the 5' RACE reads; one entry per CDR3 protein. Altogether some 54,000 distinct CDR3 sequences are present, 7.4% being singletons, with the ten largest covering over 6.5%. Sequencing was carried out using blood, either unsorted or a sorted T cell fraction (not recorded which). These receptors all stem from a female donor with ankylosing spondylitis or in good health (not recorded which).

This clonotype was recorded many times. V usage is TRBV10-3 and J usage is TRBJ2-5, with 8 bases lining up with TRBD1. This CDR3 spans 13 amino acids. Germline V gene lookup returns CDR1 ENHRY and CDR2 SYGVKD. V lost 11 bases and J lost 0; bases outside the gene matches: 5. The CDR3 is CAFRGQDQETQYF. In DNA form, the CDR3 reads TGTGCCTTCCGGGGACAGGACCAAGAGACCCAGTACTTC.

This clonotype was detected many times. The rearrangement links TRBV20-1 to TRBJ1-6; D not certain. V lost 0 bases to trimming and J lost 10 bases, with 7 bases between them. The germline V gene encodes CDR1 DFQATT and CDR2 SNEGSKA (reference sequence). The CDR3 has 12 amino acids. CDR3 sequence: CSARDGPSPLHF. The CDR3 DNA sequence: TGCAGTGCTAGAGATGGTCCCTCACCCCTCCACTTT.

This clonotype has a handful of counts. The rearrangement links TRBV5-6 to TRBJ2-3; 7 bases are a match to TRBD1. V lost 0 bases and J lost 1; bases outside the gene matches: 11. In germline, CDR1 is SGHDT, CDR2 YYEEEE. The CDR3 length is 18 residues. The CDR3 is CASSLARQGITRTDTQYF. The CDR3 DNA reads as TGTGCCAGCAGCTTGGCCCGACAGGGAATAACGCGCACAGATACGCAGTATTTT.

The table lists this clonotype with many counts. J is TRBJ2-1 and V is TRBV4-3; no firm D call. CDR3 size: 16 residues. The germline V gene encodes CDR1 LGHNA and CDR2 YSLEER. The V end was cut by 1 base, the J end by 2 bases, with 12 bases between. CDR3 coding DNA: TGCGCCAGCAGCCAAGGGTGGGAAACCACCTACAATGAGCAGTTCTTC. Protein product: CASSQGWETTYNEQFF.

This clonotype came up many times. The chain employs TRBV20-1 and TRBJ2-1; 7 bases map to TRBD1. From germline, CDR1 is DFQATT and CDR2 SNEGSKA (reference sequence). Trimming at V came to 5 bases and at J to 5 bases, leaving 9 bases not matched to a gene. This CDR3 contains 14 residues. The CDR3 sequence: CSAPGETGNNEQFF. The CDR3 coding sequence is TGCAGTGCTCCCGGGGAGACAGGGAACAATGAGCAGTTCTTC.

This clonotype appeared many times. The CDR3 sequence is CASSQDYGLRGYTF. In nucleotides, the CDR3 is TGCGCCAGCAGCCAAGATTATGGCTTACGCGGCTACACCTTC. The rearrangement links TRBV4-1 to TRBJ1-2, with no clear D. Germline lookup yields CDR1 MGHRA and CDR2 YSYEKL. The ends were cut back, 0 bases at V and 8 bases at J, with 13 bases in the middle. The CDR3 runs 14 residues.

This clonotype has ten or more counts. The chain couples TRBV6-2 or TRBV6-3 to TRBJ1-1; no reliable D call. Trimming left V 5 bases short and J 11 bases short, with 18 bases between. The germline V gene has CDR1 MNHEY and CDR2 SVGEGT. The length of the CDR3 is 13 residues. CDR3 loop: CASSGPTELRAFF. In DNA form, the CDR3 reads TGTGCCAGCAGTGGACCGACCGAGTTGCGGGCTTTCTTT.

This clonotype was counted at least ten times. The chain has TRBV3-1 and TRBJ1-6; D gene unclear. The V end lost 4 bases, the J end lost 8 bases, and 12 bases lay between the germline ends. In germline, CDR1 is LGHDT, CDR2 YNNKEL (reference sequence). CDR3 length equals 14 residues. The CDR3 region is CASSPTSSDSPLHF. The DNA for the CDR3 is TGTGCCAGCAGCCCGACCTCTAGCGATTCACCCCTCCACTTT.

This clonotype was seen many times. The V gene is TRBV25-1, the J gene TRBJ2-1; no clear D. Trimming shortened V by 3 bases and J by 4 bases, and 10 bases separated the two germline ends. Germline V gives CDR1 MGHDK, CDR2 SYGVNS. This CDR3 contains 14 residues. In DNA form, the CDR3 reads TGTGCCAGCAGTGATTCCCGACGATACAATGAGCAGTTCTTC. Protein product: CASSDSRRYNEQFF.

This clonotype was detected ten times or more. This chain joins TRBV20-1 and TRBJ1-3; D is ambiguous. Deletions cut 3 bases from V and 4 bases from J, with 10 bases between. The CDR3 spans 13 residues. Germline CDR1 reads DFQATT; CDR2 reads SNEGSKA (reference sequence). CDR3 amino acids: CSARSGIGNTIYF. Written as DNA, the CDR3 is TGCAGTGCTAGGAGTGGCATCGGAAACACCATATATTTT.

This clonotype has a count of ten or more. This sequence joins TRBV6-1 and TRBJ1-2, with TRBD1 as a possible D gene (5 bases). The V end was cut by 6 bases, the J end by 4 bases, with 18 bases between. In germline, CDR1 is MNHNS, CDR2 SASEGT. This CDR3 spans 15 amino acids. The CDR3 region is CASRAGGGSLYGYTF. The CDR3 DNA is TGTGCCAGCAGGGCGGGCGGGGGTTCGCTCTATGGCTACACCTTC.

This clonotype was detected ten times or more. This chain joins TRBV3-1 and TRBJ1-1, with TRBD1 matching over 7 bases. Per germline, CDR1 LGHDT and CDR2 YNNKEL (reference sequence). After removal of 5 bases from V and 1 base from J, the junction contained 4 bases not matched to a gene. CDR3 length: 14 amino acids. CDR3 protein: CASSARDRNTEAFF. The CDR3 DNA follows: TGTGCCAGCAGCGCCCGGGACAGGAACACTGAAGCTTTCTTT.

This clonotype came up many times. The chain uses TRBV12-3 or TRBV12-4 and TRBJ2-7; 7 positions agree with TRBD1. The CDR3 contains 13 residues. Trimming cost V 2 bases and J 5 bases; bases outside gene matches: 3. The DNA of the CDR3 is TGTGCCAGCAGTTTAAGGGGGCCGGACGAGCAGTACTTC. Its translation: CASSLRGPDEQYF.

The chain couples TRBV7-6 to TRBJ2-2, with D possibly TRBD1 on 6 matching bases. The CDR3 totals 16 residues. V lost 1 base, J lost 4 bases, and 13 bases lay in between. Germline-derived CDR1 and CDR2 are SGHVS and FNYEAQ. DNA of the CDR3: TGTGCCAGCAGCTTAGGTGACAGGTATCTCACCGGGGAGCTGTTTTTT. Translation: CASSLGDRYLTGELFF.

This clonotype was counted at least ten times. This sequence joins TRBV10-3 and TRBJ1-6; no clear D. V dropped 2 bases and J dropped 1 base, with 3 bases sitting between them. CDR3 length: 14 amino acids. The germline V gene encodes CDR1 ENHRY and CDR2 SYGVKD. Here the CDR3 reads CAISEGSYNSPLHF. For the CDR3, the DNA is TGTGCCATCAGTGAGGGGTCCTATAATTCACCCCTCCACTTT.

This clonotype was detected many times. The rearrangement joins TRBV12-3 or TRBV12-4 to TRBJ2-3, with D unclear. This CDR3 comprises 13 residues. V was trimmed by 2 bases and J by 4 bases, leaving 7 bases between them. The CDR3 sequence is CASSLTPADTQYF. CDR3 DNA sequence: TGTGCCAGCAGTTTAACGCCGGCAGATACGCAGTATTTT.

The genes are TRBV29-1 and TRBJ2-7, with D perhaps matching TRBD2 (7 bases). With 6 bases removed from V and 3 bases from J, the gap between germline ends came to 21 bases. The CDR3 covers 15 residues. Germline V gene sequence: CDR1 SQVTM, CDR2 ANQGSEA. The CDR3 bases are TGCAGCGTGGGACTAATAGGGGGGGGACTCTACGAGCAGTACTTC. This encodes CSVGLIGGGLYEQYF.

This clonotype has a count of ten or more. The chain carries TRBV6-5 and TRBJ2-2; 8 nucleotides align to TRBD2. The germline CDR1 and CDR2 sequences are MNHEY and SVGAGI. J was trimmed by 7 bases and V by 0 bases; bases with no gene match: 13. The CDR3 consists of 18 residues. CDR3 residues: CASSYSPLTSEPGGELFF. CDR3 nucleotides: TGTGCCAGCAGTTACTCTCCTTTGACTAGCGAACCAGGCGGGGAGCTGTTTTTT.

This chain links TRBV28 with TRBJ1-1; D gene unclear. CDR3 length equals 12 residues. From germline, CDR1 is MDHEN and CDR2 SYDVKM. V was cut by 7 bases and J by 6 bases, with 12 bases left in between. CDR3 nucleotides: TGTGCCAGCAAAAACGGGCAATCTGAAGCTTTCTTT. Amino acids: CASKNGQSEAFF.

This clonotype was seen repeatedly, ten times or more. V is TRBV5-1 and J is TRBJ1-6, with D perhaps TRBD1 (6 bases). The V and J ends lost 4 bases and 2 bases respectively, with 16 bases between them. The CDR3 is 17 amino acids. Per germline, CDR1 SGHRS and CDR2 YFSETQ. CDR3 sequence (DNA): TGCGCCAGCAGCGGCGAAACAGGGATGGCCTATAATTCACCCCTCCACTTT. This encodes CASSGETGMAYNSPLHF.

This clonotype was recorded at least ten times. The rearrangement links TRBV20-1 to TRBJ2-3; TRBD2 aligns across 12 bases. Germline V gene lookup returns CDR1 DFQATT and CDR2 SNEGSKA (reference sequence). The CDR3 length is 17 residues. V lost 0 bases and J lost 5; bases outside the gene matches: 9. CDR3 region: CSARDLLAGGPGDTQYF. CDR3 in DNA: TGCAGTGCTAGAGATCTTCTAGCGGGGGGGCCGGGAGATACGCAGTATTTT.

This chain uses TRBV11-3 with TRBJ1-1; D is unclear. V was shortened by 7 bases and J by 1 base, with 10 bases between the two germline ends. There are 13 residues in the CDR3. Looked up from germline, CDR1 is SGHNT and CDR2 is YENEEA. CDR3 region: CASTPRGNTEAFF. The CDR3 DNA sequence: TGTGCCAGCACTCCCCGGGGGAACACTGAAGCTTTCTTT.

This clonotype has ten or more counts. The chain combines TRBV20-1 with TRBJ1-5; D unresolved. There are 14 residues in the CDR3. The germline CDR1 and CDR2 sequences are DFQATT and SNEGSKA (reference sequence). V lost 3 bases to trimming and J lost 4 bases, with 13 bases between them. The CDR3 region has the DNA TGCAGTGCTAGCCCGGCGTTAGAGAATCAGCCCCAGCATTTT. It codes for CSASPALENQPQHF.

This clonotype was counted ten times or more. The chain combines TRBV3-1 with TRBJ1-5; D gene unclear. CDR3 size: 12 residues. V was shortened by 1 base and J by 6 bases, with 4 bases between the two germline ends. Germline CDR1 LGHDT, CDR2 YNNKEL (reference sequence). The CDR3 here is CASSQGGQPQHF. For the CDR3, the DNA is TGTGCCAGCAGCCAAGGAGGTCAGCCCCAGCATTTT.

This clonotype has a count of ten or more. V usage is TRBV28 and J usage is TRBJ2-1; 8 nucleotides agree with TRBD2. The CDR3 runs to 16 residues. V lost 1 base to trimming and J lost 4 bases; unmatched junction nucleotides: 6. Germline lookup yields CDR1 MDHEN and CDR2 SYDVKM. As DNA, the CDR3 is TGTGCCAGCAGTTTATTCGGGAGGGATAGATACAATGAGCAGTTCTTC. This translates into CASSLFGRDRYNEQFF.

Ten or more counts support this clonotype. This rearrangement joins TRBV12-3 or TRBV12-4 to TRBJ1-2; D gene ambiguous. CDR3 size: 13 residues. V lost 8 bases and J lost 2, with 12 bases in between. DNA of the CDR3: TGTGCCAGCCGATCGTACTCCAACTATGGCTACACCTTC. Translating gives CASRSYSNYGYTF.

This clonotype was seen ten or more times. The chain couples TRBV11-2 to TRBJ2-1, with D possibly TRBD1 on 6 matching bases. Germline V gene lookup returns CDR1 SGHAT and CDR2 FQNNGV. Trimming took off 3 bases at V and 0 bases at J, with 12 bases between the two ends. The CDR3 extends over 16 amino acids. CDR3 protein: CASSFLGQSSYNEQFF. Here the CDR3 DNA reads TGTGCCAGCAGCTTTCTCGGACAGAGCTCCTACAATGAGCAGTTCTTC. The whole variable domain, filled in from reference TRBV11-2 and TRBJ2-1, reads EAGVAQSPRYKIIEKRQSVAFWCNPISGHATLYWYQQILGQGPKLLIQFQNNGVVDDSQLPKDRFSAERLKGVDSTLKIQPAKLEDSAVYLCASSFLGQSSYNEQFFGPGTRLTVL.

This clonotype was observed at least ten times. V usage is TRBV29-1 and J usage is TRBJ2-3; tentative D call: TRBD1 (6 bases). Germline lookup yields CDR1 SQVTM and CDR2 ANQGSEA. Trimming removed 5 bases at V and 3 bases at J, with 15 bases between. CDR3 size: 14 residues. Written as DNA, the CDR3 is TGCAGCGTTCCGGCTGAGGGGGTGACAGATACGCAGTATTTT. Its protein product is CSVPAEGVTDTQYF.

This clonotype showed up many times. The rearrangement uses TRBV5-1 and TRBJ1-1, with TRBD1 matching over 7 bases. CDR1 is SGHRS and CDR2 is YFSETQ in the germline V gene. There are 13 residues in the CDR3. J gave up 8 bases and V 0 bases, and 4 bases lay outside the gene matches. CDR3 sequence: CASSLVGGQEAFF. CDR3 nucleotide sequence: TGCGCCAGCAGCTTGGTGGGGGGACAGGAAGCTTTCTTT.

This clonotype occurred many times. The V call is TRBV20-1, the J call TRBJ2-1; D is tentatively TRBD1 or TRBD2 (5 bases each). V lost 6 bases and J 7 bases, leaving 13 bases between the germline ends. The CDR3 contains 12 residues. CDR1 is DFQATT, CDR2 SNEGSKA, per germline (reference sequence). CDR3 loop: CSAPGTGNEQFF. The CDR3 DNA follows: TGCAGTGCCCCCGGGACCGGTAATGAGCAGTTCTTC.

This clonotype was picked up many times. This chain uses TRBV7-3 with TRBJ2-5; tentative D call: TRBD2 (5 bases). The CDR3 consists of 13 residues. Trimming stripped 5 bases from V and 5 bases from J, with 12 bases between. Germline-derived CDR1 and CDR2 are SGHTA and FQGTGA. This CDR3 reads CASSPSTGETQYF. In DNA form, the CDR3 reads TGTGCCAGCAGCCCCTCCACGGGGGAGACCCAGTACTTC.

This clonotype occurred many times. J is TRBJ2-2 and V is TRBV20-1; no clear D gene. In germline, CDR1 is DFQATT, CDR2 SNEGSKA (reference sequence). This CDR3 has 14 amino acids. V dropped 5 bases and J dropped 1 base, with 11 bases sitting between them. The CDR3 sequence is CSAARSLNTGELFF. The CDR3 DNA follows: TGCAGTGCTGCTAGGTCCTTGAACACCGGGGAGCTGTTTTTT.